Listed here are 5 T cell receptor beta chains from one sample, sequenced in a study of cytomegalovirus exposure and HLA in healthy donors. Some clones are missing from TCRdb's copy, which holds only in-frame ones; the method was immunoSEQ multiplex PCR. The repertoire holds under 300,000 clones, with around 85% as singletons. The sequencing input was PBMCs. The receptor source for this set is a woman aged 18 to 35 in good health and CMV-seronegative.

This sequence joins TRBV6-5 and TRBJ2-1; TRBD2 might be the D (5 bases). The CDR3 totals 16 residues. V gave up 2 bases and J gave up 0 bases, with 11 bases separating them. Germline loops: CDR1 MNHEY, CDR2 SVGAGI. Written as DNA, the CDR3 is TGTGCCAGCAGTTACGCCGCGGGTTTCTCCTACAATGAGCAGTTCTTC. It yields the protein CASSYAAGFSYNEQFF.

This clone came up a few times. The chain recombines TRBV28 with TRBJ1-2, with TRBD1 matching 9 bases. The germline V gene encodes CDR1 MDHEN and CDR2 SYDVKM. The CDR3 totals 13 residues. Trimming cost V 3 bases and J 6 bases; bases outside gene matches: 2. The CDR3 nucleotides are TGTGCCAGCAGTTTGGGACAGGGTGATGGCTACACCTTC. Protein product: CASSLGQGDGYTF.

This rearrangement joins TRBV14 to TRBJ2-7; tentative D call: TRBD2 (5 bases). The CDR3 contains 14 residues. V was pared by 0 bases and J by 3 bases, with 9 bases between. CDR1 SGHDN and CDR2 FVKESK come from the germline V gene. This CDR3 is CASSQDRGDYEQYF. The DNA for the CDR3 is TGTGCCAGCAGCCAAGATCGGGGTGACTACGAGCAGTACTTC.

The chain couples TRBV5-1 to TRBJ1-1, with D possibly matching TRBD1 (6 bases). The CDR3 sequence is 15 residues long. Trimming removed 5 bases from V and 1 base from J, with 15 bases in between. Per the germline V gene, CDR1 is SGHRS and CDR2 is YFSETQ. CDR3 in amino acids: CASRSQGEGNTEAFF. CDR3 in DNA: TGCGCCAGCAGATCACAGGGTGAGGGGAACACTGAAGCTTTCTTT.

The DNA for the CDR3 is TGTGCCAGCAGCTTGTATAACGAGCAGTACTTC. Translated, it gives CASSLYNEQYF. The chain employs TRBV5-4 and TRBJ2-7; D is unresolved. CDR1 is SGHNT, CDR2 YYREEE, per germline (reference sequence). Trimming stripped 1 base from V and 5 bases from J, with 4 bases between. This CDR3 spans 11 amino acids.